Ten or more counts support the clone carrying this TCR beta chain. The antigen is undetermined. Germline CDR1 and CDR2: MNHNS and SASEGT. Trimming stripped 7 bases from V and 1 base from J, with 13 bases between. The CDR3 has 14 residues. The sample belongs to a study of CD8+CD57+ T cells in acquired aplastic anemia. The overall study: DNA recovered from sorted CD4+ and CD8+ cells had a mean of approximately 3.5 ug. General study results and limits: A set of around 30 CD8+ CDR3 sequences was shared between patients and controls, and these sequences appeared highly expressed in patients.

Genomic DNA, the template, was used for profiling of the TCR beta VDJ and CDR3. TCRdb reprocessed the reads via MiXCR and lists one record per CDR3 protein. The repertoire holds 150,000 to 200,000 distinct CDR3 sequences, with 40% to 60% as singletons. Flow cytometry had shown expanded CD8+CD57+ cells in the patients chosen for sequencing. This TCR came from a human donor with aplastic anemia. Sequencing was carried out using sorted CD4+, CD8+, or CD8+CD57+ T cells (not recorded which) from PBMCs. The chain recombines TRBV6-1 with TRBJ1-1; D remains unclear. This chain's CDR3 is CASTSTSRNTEAFF. CDR3 sequence (DNA): TGTGCCAGCACCTCGACCAGCCGGAACACTGAAGCTTTCTTT.